Listed below are T cell receptor beta chains from one sample, sequenced in a study of T cells in Graves' hyperthyroidism and ophthalmopathy. One entry per CDR3 protein results from TCRdb running MiXCR on the multiplex PCR reads. This table has under 500,000 distinct CDR3 sequences, around an eighth appearing once. Sample: blood. The origin of the receptors is a man between 50 and 59 years old with Graves' ophthalmopathy. CDR3s leave out the opening cysteine and the closing phenylalanine or tryptophan. A D gene is named only where the DNA matches it firmly.

TRBV3-1,TRBJ1-1,12,NA,ASSPDGRNTEAF
TRBV27,TRBJ2-7,13,NA,ASSLRGQGTYEQY
TRBV7-9,TRBJ2-2,12,NA,ASSFVANTGELF
TRBV18,TRBJ2-1,15,TRBD2,ASSGLAGVRTYNEQF
TRBV20-1,TRBJ2-2,11,NA,SARDLGAGELF
TRBV20-1,TRBJ1-5,11,TRBD1,SAAQGVNQPQH
TRBV5-1,TRBJ1-1,12,NA,ASSLGHMNTEAF
TRBV20-1,TRBJ2-3,8,NA,SAILRDQY
TRBV5-4,TRBJ1-1,14,NA,ASSQAGYRVSTEAF
TRBV6-5,TRBJ2-3,15,TRBD2,ASSWIRTSGRSDTQY
TRBV9,TRBJ2-7,13,TRBD1,ASSVGAGGNYEQY
TRBV4-1,TRBJ1-1,12,NA,ASSQDRRQLEAF
TRBV2,TRBJ1-2,9,NA,ASSAGNGYT
TRBV9,TRBJ1-5,13,NA,AGSRHGNSNQPQH
TRBV7-9,TRBJ2-1,13,NA,ASSESGLIYNEQF
TRBV27,TRBJ1-2,11,NA,ASSLGQTSGYT